The 11 T cell receptor beta chains given below trace back to one sample, sequenced in a study of cytomegalovirus exposure and HLA in healthy donors. PCR involved 60 Vbeta and 13 Jbeta primers. Sequenced by immunoSEQ multiplex PCR; TCRdb stores in-frame clones only, minus some. The table shows about 250,000 clones, with roughly 81% occurring only once. Sequencing was performed on PBMCs. Source of these receptors: a girl aged 2-10 years in good health and CMV-seronegative.

The chain recombines TRBV29-1 with TRBJ2-7; 8 bases align to TRBD1. Trimming removed 7 bases from V and 3 bases from J; junction bases left unmatched: 5. The CDR3 has 12 amino acids. Germline V CDR1 and CDR2: SQVTM, ANQGSEA. CDR3 residues: CSAGQGFYEQYF. CDR3 bases: TGCAGCGCAGGACAGGGTTTCTACGAGCAGTACTTC.

V is TRBV9 and J is TRBJ1-2, with D perhaps matching TRBD1 (6 bases). V was trimmed by 0 bases and J by 2 bases, leaving 8 bases between them. The CDR3 is made up of 14 amino acids. Germline V gives CDR1 SGDLS, CDR2 YYNGEE. Here the CDR3 reads CASSVGDKNYGYTF. For the CDR3, the DNA is TGTGCCAGCAGCGTAGGGGACAAGAACTATGGCTACACCTTC.

The rearrangement uses TRBV6-1 and TRBJ1-2, with D perhaps TRBD1 (5 bases). The CDR3 spans 13 residues. Per the germline V gene, CDR1 is MNHNS and CDR2 is SASEGT. Trimming removed 8 bases at V and 4 bases at J, with 14 bases between. The CDR3 nucleotides are TGTGCCAGCTCCTTAATCGACAGCTATGGCTACACCTTC. It specifies CASSLIDSYGYTF.

This chain links TRBV2 with TRBJ2-4; D is possibly TRBD1 (6 bases). The germline V and J ends were trimmed by 9 bases and 5 bases, with 11 bases remaining between them. Germline loops: CDR1 SNHLY, CDR2 FYNNEI. This CDR3 has 12 amino acids. The CDR3 region has the DNA TGTGCCAGTCGAGAGGGGGAAAACATTCAGTACTTC. Translation: CASREGENIQYF.

This chain connects TRBV29-1 to TRBJ1-2; 9 bases map to TRBD1. V was clipped by 6 bases and J by 4 bases; unmatched bases: 6. Germline lookup yields CDR1 SQVTM and CDR2 ANQGSEA. CDR3 length: 13 residues. The CDR3 nucleotides read TGCAGCGTGCCGGACAGGGGCGGCTATGGCTACACCTTC. This gives the protein CSVPDRGGYGYTF. Together with reference TRBV29-1 and TRBJ1-2, the CDR3 gives the full variable domain: SAVISQKPSRDICQRGTSLTIQCQVDSQVTMMFWYRQQPGQSLTLIATANQGSEATYESGFVIDKFPISRPNLTFSTLTVSNMSPEDSSIYLCSVPDRGGYGYTFGSGTRLTVV.

The chain joins TRBV14 to TRBJ1-3, with D possibly TRBD1 on 6 matching bases. V lost 4 bases, J lost 0 bases, and 16 bases lay in between. The germline CDR1 and CDR2 sequences are SGHDN and FVKESK. This CDR3 has 17 residues. CDR3 loop: CASSLMGAASSGNTIYF. DNA of the CDR3: TGTGCCAGCAGCCTCATGGGGGCGGCTAGCTCTGGAAACACCATATATTTT.

The chain has TRBV7-9 and TRBJ1-1; TRBD1 might be the D (6 bases). The CDR3 spans 13 residues. The ends were cut back, 5 bases at V and 7 bases at J, with 14 bases in the middle. Looked up from germline, CDR1 is SEHNR and CDR2 is FQNEAQ (reference sequence). The CDR3 reads CASSTTGFSEAFF. The CDR3 DNA reads TGTGCCAGCAGCACTACAGGGTTCAGTGAAGCTTTCTTT.

The V call is TRBV5-6, the J call TRBJ2-1; D is possibly TRBD2 (6 bases). V dropped 3 bases and J dropped 6 bases, with 13 bases sitting between them. Per the germline V gene, CDR1 is SGHDT and CDR2 is YYEEEE. This CDR3 is built from 14 residues. CDR3 sequence: CASSSADYTNEQFF. For the CDR3, the DNA is TGTGCCAGCAGCTCCGCGGACTACACCAATGAGCAGTTCTTC. The full variable domain, in which reference TRBV5-6 and TRBJ2-1 provide the parts outside the CDR3, is DAGVTQSPTHLIKTRGQQVTLRCSPKSGHDTVSWYQQALGQGPQFIFQYYEEEERQRGNFPDRFSGHQFPNYSSELNVNALLLGDSALYLCASSSADYTNEQFFGPGTRLTVL.

In regard to this clone: At one boundary the junction diverges from the germline segment, which might be a read error. The chain is built from TRBV7-8 and TRBJ2-1; 8 bases agree with TRBD2. The CDR3 contains 15 residues. The germline V gene has CDR1 SGHVS and CDR2 FQNEAQ. The CDR3 here is CASTKNGRAYNEQFF. CDR3 coding DNA: TGTGCCAGCACCAAGAACGGGAGGGCCTATAATGAGCAGTTCTTC.

This chain uses TRBV19 with TRBJ2-2; weak D call: TRBD2 (5 bases). This CDR3 spans 14 amino acids. Trimming took 3 bases from V and 8 from J, leaving 13 bases between them. CDR1 is LNHDA and CDR2 is SQIVND in the germline V gene (reference sequence). The chain's CDR3 is CASSIYHGGGELFF. The DNA of the CDR3 is TGTGCCAGTAGTATTTACCATGGAGGAGGGGAGCTGTTTTTT.

The chain recombines TRBV7-2 with TRBJ2-7, with 9 bases aligning to TRBD2. CDR3 length: 15 residues. Trimming removed 1 base from V and 4 bases from J; junction bases left unmatched: 5. CDR1 and CDR2 (germline): SGHTA, FQGNSA. The CDR3 is CASSLERAGGYEQYF. Here the CDR3 DNA reads TGTGCCAGCAGCTTAGAACGAGCGGGGGGATACGAGCAGTACTTC.